This entry concerns a single TCR beta chain. Its antigen is not known. With V trimmed by 2 bases and J by 6 bases, 7 bases remained unmatched. This CDR3 comprises 15 residues. Germline loops: CDR1 KGHSH, CDR2 LQKENI. A J-beta primer mix and a sample-barcoded 5' primer were used in a second PCR of roughly 6 to 11 cycles. TCRdb reanalysed the 5' RACE reads using MiXCR and keeps one entry per CDR3 protein. The profile shows about 750,000 distinct CDR3 sequences, 53% of them singletons. This entry comes from a study of blood T cells in healthy people across ages. General study points: Estimated diversity across one million T cells was deemed an underestimate.

Specimen: blood. The rearrangement uses TRBV18 and TRBJ1-5; 7 bases fit TRBD1. The clonotype comes from a man older than 75 in good health. CDR3 sequence: CASSPGRGQGQPQHF. DNA for the CDR3: TGTGCCAGCTCACCAGGGAGGGGGCAAGGTCAGCCCCAGCATTTT.